This TCR beta chain was sequenced for a study of blood T cell repertoires in COVID-19 (dated by TCRdb to 2018 to 2020). Broadly, across the study: Samples from collaborators originated in the United States, Italy and Spain and spanned both the acute and convalescent phases of COVID-19. The sample metadata nearly always contained a de-identified subject ID, COVID-19 status, age in years and sex. A freely available public database, intended as a resource for researchers studying the immune response to SARS-CoV-2, is where the repertoires were released. The samples were drawn from the first 160 participants of the ongoing ImmuneRACE study and from roughly 1,300 subjects provided by 6 global collaborators. Where available, HLA class I and class II types were taken from metadata supplied by the sample provider and were not determined by assay-based typing. The material from the prospective study consisted of cDNA or gDNA derived from T cells, B-cell-depleted T cells, or PBMCs. The dataset comprised deeply sampled blood TCRbeta repertoires from subjects exposed to, actively infected with, or recovered from COVID-19.

General conclusions and limits of the study: The amount of clinical and demographic metadata varied by source and participant and was provided uncurated.

Collaborating institutions collected whole blood in K2EDTA tubes following their own protocols. Collaborator samples were shipped for TCRbeta analysis as frozen whole blood, isolated PBMCs, or DNA extracted from either sample type. The immunoSEQ Assay, a bias-controlled multiplex PCR, was used to amplify TCRbeta CDR3 regions from genomic DNA. As for the authors' bioinformatics: The number of nucleated cells in each sample was estimated from the amplification of reference gene primers within the assay. To quantify the absolute abundance of each unique TCRbeta CDR3 rearrangement, sequence reads were collapsed and filtered. For each sample, productive Simpson clonality was calculated as the square root of Simpson's diversity index over productive rearrangements. TCRdb limited this immuneACCESS table to in-frame rearrangements with V and J called. A share of clones is missing; checked studies link under half to unresolved V genes, and the rest is unexplained. The V and J calls and clone size come from that table; D and trimming were worked out from the DNA. The sample data list around 20,000 clones, and 80% to 95% of these were observed just once. The ten largest clonotypes hold roughly 7.3% of the sample.

As regards this clone: This clone's antigen is unknown. Base qualities are not provided; no much larger clone lies one nucleotide away.

The source material was peripheral blood. The clonotype originates from a man aged 65-85 years with active COVID-19.

The encoded CDR3 is CSVVQSYYGYTF. The nucleotide sequence is TGCAGCGTTGTGCAGTCCTACTATGGCTACACCTTC. The chain links TRBV29-1 with TRBJ1-2; the D gene lacks a confident call. The V end loses 4 bases and the J end loses 3 bases, and a stretch of 9 bases separates them. From its cysteine to its phenylalanine, the CDR3 spans 12 amino acids. CDR3 DNA only is kept here, 36 bases in frame from base 1. Sequences SQVTM (CDR1) and ANQGSEA (CDR2) are obtained from the germline V gene.